This TCR beta chain was recorded in a study of human T cells and chemical hapten exposure. TCRdb reprocessed the RACE reads with MiXCR, giving one entry per CDR3 protein. The sample includes around 100,000 distinct CDR3 sequences, 9.5% to 11% of them seen just once. The length of the CDR3 is 14 residues. The germline V gene encodes CDR1 DFQATT and CDR2 SNEGSKA (reference sequence). Deletions cut 5 bases from V and 4 bases from J, with 14 bases between. Sample time point: patch test 1, 2 weeks after DPC sensitization. This sample's treatment: therapeutic diphenylcyclopropenone sensitization with weekly scalp DPC.

The sample consisted of whole blood, taken in connection with sensitization to the hapten diphenylcyclopropenone (DPC). The chain joins TRBV20-1 to TRBJ2-2; perhaps TRBD2 as D (5 bases). This clonotype was obtained from a woman in her 40s with alopecia areata. Some clones in this sample may be carry-over from other donors' samples. CDR3 in amino acids: CSALRRAGTGELFF. The CDR3 DNA follows: TGCAGTGCTCTCCGACGGGCGGGCACCGGGGAGCTGTTTTTT.